These T cell receptor beta chains were read from a single sample in a study of PD-1 blockade in classical Hodgkin lymphoma. Data came from immunoSEQ multiplex PCR; TCRdb stores just in-frame clones and leaves some out. The sample records over 50,000 clones, over 70% being singletons. Sequencing was performed on peripheral blood mononuclear cells (PBMCs), taken at baseline. The receptors come from a human donor with classical Hodgkin lymphoma. Each CDR3 is given with its conserved first and last residue. The D gene is left open where the match is weak. Only some rows state a clone size, as once, few, many or a class for expanded clones.

D,J,V,size,DNA,CDR3
-,TRBJ2-5,TRBV4-3,-,TGCGCCAGCAGCCAAGATAGCCTAGGAGAGACCCAGTACTTC,CASSQDSLGETQYF
TRBD2,TRBJ2-1,TRBV7-9,-,TGTGCCAGCAGCTTAGCCTTGACTAGCGGGAGAGGAAATGAGCAGTTCTTC,CASSLALTSGRGNEQFF
-,TRBJ1-5,TRBV27,-,TGTGCCAGCAGTTTACGAGGGGATTATAGCAATCAGCCCCAGCATTTT,CASSLRGDYSNQPQHF
-,TRBJ1-2,TRBV7-9,-,TGTGCCAGCAGCGTTCGGGACGGAGGGAACTATGGCTACACCTTC,CASSVRDGGNYGYTF
TRBD1,TRBJ2-5,TRBV29-1,-,TGCAGCGTTGAAGTAGGCCTTGGGACAGTGGGCCAAGAGACCCAGTACTTC,CSVEVGLGTVGQETQYF
-,TRBJ2-1,TRBV5-6,-,TGTGCCAGCAGCTTGCGGGGAGTACGTCACAATGAGCAGTTCTTC,CASSLRGVRHNEQFF
-,TRBJ2-1,TRBV6-6,-,TGTGCCAGCAGTACACTCGGTAACTCCTACAATGAGCAGTTCTTC,CASSTLGNSYNEQFF
TRBD1,TRBJ1-5,TRBV11-2,once,TGTGCCAGCAGTCGACAGGGGAACCAGCCCCAGCATTTT,CASSRQGNQPQHF
-,TRBJ1-2,TRBV15,-,TGTGCCACCAGTAGAGTAGGGTATGGCTACACCTTC,CATSRVGYGYTF
TRBD2,TRBJ2-1,TRBV11-2,-,TGTGCCAGCAGCTTAGATCGAGGGCTAGCGGGATCCAATGAGCAGTTCTTC,CASSLDRGLAGSNEQFF
-,TRBJ1-1,TRBV11-3,-,TGTGCCAGCAGCTCAGGGACCACTGAAGCTTTCTTT,CASSSGTTEAFF
TRBD1,TRBJ2-1,TRBV19,-,TGTGCCAGTGTCGACAGGGGGCGGGTTGAGCAGTTCTTC,CASVDRGRVEQFF
-,TRBJ2-1,TRBV7-2,-,TGTGCCAGCAGCCCTGGACCCTCCTACAATGAGCAGTTCTTC,CASSPGPSYNEQFF
-,TRBJ2-5,TRBV6-6,-,TGTGCCAGCTACGGTCATGGACAGAGACAAGAGACCCAGTACTTC,CASYGHGQRQETQYF
-,TRBJ1-4,TRBV7-8,few,TGTGCCAGCCAAAAGCTGGGGGCGACTAATGAAAAACTGTTTTTT,CASQKLGATNEKLFF
-,TRBJ2-5,TRBV2,-,TGTGCCAGCAGTAGCGGATGGGAGACCCAGTACTTC,CASSSGWETQYF
-,TRBJ2-7,TRBV5-5,-,TGTGCCAGCAGCTTGGGGTCTAAAGCCTACGAGCAGTACTTC,CASSLGSKAYEQYF
-,TRBJ2-7,TRBV29-1,-,TGCAGCGCCGGGAACTACGAGCAGTACTTC,CSAGNYEQYF
-,TRBJ1-2,TRBV6-1,-,TGTGCCAGCAGCACGGCAGGTTCAGGCTATGGCTACACCTTC,CASSTAGSGYGYTF
TRBD2,TRBJ2-1,TRBV13,-,TGTGCCAGCAGCCCCGGGTTAGCGGGAAATGAGCAGTTCTTC,CASSPGLAGNEQFF
-,TRBJ1-2,TRBV9,-,TGTGCCAGCAGCGACCGTCACGAAGACAGTGGTTATGGCTACACCTTC,CASSDRHEDSGYGYTF
-,TRBJ2-1,TRBV9,-,TGTGCCAGCAGCGTAGAGAGCGGAGGGTACAATGAGCAGTTCTTC,CASSVESGGYNEQFF
TRBD2,TRBJ2-1,TRBV12-5,-,TGTGCTAGTGGTTTGGCCCCTTTACCCCTTCGGACTAGCGGCTCCTACAATGAGCAGTTCTTC,CASGLAPLPLRTSGSYNEQFF
TRBD2,TRBJ2-3,TRBV11-2,-,TGTGCCAGCAGCTTGGGGTGGGCGGGAGCAAGCGGAGTCACGCAGTATTTT,CASSLGWAGASGVTQYF
-,TRBJ1-4,TRBV12-5,-,TGTGCTAGTGGTTCACAGGGAACAACTAATGAAAAACTGTTTTTT,CASGSQGTTNEKLFF
-,TRBJ2-2,TRBV11-2,-,TGTGCCAGCAGCTTAGTGCAGTTAACCGGGGAGCTGTTTTTT,CASSLVQLTGELFF
TRBD1,TRBJ1-6,TRBV19,-,TGTGCCAGTAGTATTTGGACAGGGGATTCACCCCTCCACTTT,CASSIWTGDSPLHF
-,TRBJ2-4,TRBV19,-,TGTGCCAGTAGTGCTTACACTGAAGATCAGTACTTC,CASSAYTEDQYF
-,TRBJ2-3,TRBV6-4,-,TGTGCCAGCTCTCGGGACTCAGCGGGTACGCAGTATTTT,CASSRDSAGTQYF
-,TRBJ1-5,TRBV6-6,-,TGTGCCAGCAGTTACAAGGACGTACTGGTCCATCCCCAGCATTTT,CASSYKDVLVHPQHF
-,TRBJ2-1,TRBV29-1,once,TGCAGCGTCGCCACTAGGACTGTGAGGAATGAGCAGTTCTTC,CSVATRTVRNEQFF
-,TRBJ1-5,TRBV5-6,-,TGTGCCAGCAGCTTGGCATGGGGAGATGGGAATCAGCCCCAGCATTTT,CASSLAWGDGNQPQHF
TRBD2,TRBJ2-3,TRBV27,-,TGTGCCAGCAGTGTACTAGCGAGACAAGATACGCAGTATTTT,CASSVLARQDTQYF
-,TRBJ2-1,TRBV7-3,-,TGTGCCAGCAGCTCTGGACCACTAAATGAGCAGTTCTTC,CASSSGPLNEQFF
-,TRBJ2-3,TRBV5-1,-,TGCGCCAGCACCCACCTTGGGGAAGAGGATGCAGATACGCAGTATTTT,CASTHLGEEDADTQYF
TRBD1,TRBJ2-7,TRBV2,-,TGTGCCAGCATCTCGGGACAGGGGCCCTACGAGCAGTACTTC,CASISGQGPYEQYF
TRBD1,TRBJ2-5,TRBV7-3,-,TGTGCCAGCAGCTTAGGCCCTGGACAGGGGGTGAAGACCCAGTACTTC,CASSLGPGQGVKTQYF
TRBD2,TRBJ2-1,TRBV4-1,-,TGCGCCAGCAGCCAGGGGACTAGCGGGAGGGCCTACAATGAGCAGTTCTTC,CASSQGTSGRAYNEQFF
-,TRBJ2-5,TRBV11-1,-,TGTGCCAGCAGCTCACCGGGACTTCTGTACTTC,CASSSPGLLYF
-,TRBJ2-3,TRBV2,once,TGTGCCAGCAGGATCGAGGGCGGAGGTGGGAGCACAGACACGCAGTATTTT,CASRIEGGGGSTDTQYF
-,TRBJ2-5,TRBV5-5,once,TGTGCCAGCAGCTTTACGGCGCGGGGGCGCCAAGAGACCCAGTACTTC,CASSFTARGRQETQYF
-,TRBJ1-3,TRBV4-3,-,TGCGCCAGCAGCCAAGATCTGCGGGGTTATGGAAACACCATATATTTT,CASSQDLRGYGNTIYF
-,TRBJ2-3,TRBV6-5,-,TGTGCCAGCAGTTACTCGGCCCTGGGGTTGGATACGCAGTATTTT,CASSYSALGLDTQYF
TRBD2,TRBJ2-1,TRBV7-9,-,TGTGCCAGCAGCTCACCCGGGACTAGCGCTTTATCGACCTACAATGAGCAGTTCTTC,CASSSPGTSALSTYNEQFF
TRBD1,TRBJ1-2,TRBV5-4,few,TGTGCCAGCAGGCGAGGGACAGGGGGCGCGATAGGGAATGGCTACACCTTC,CASRRGTGGAIGNGYTF
TRBD2,TRBJ2-1,TRBV30,-,TGTGCCTGGAGACAAGGACTAGCGGGAGGGACTGAGCAGTTCTTC,CAWRQGLAGGTEQFF
TRBD2,TRBJ2-5,TRBV4-1,-,TGCGCCAGCAGCCAAGAGTGGACTAGCGGGAGGCCCAGGTGGGAGACCCAGTACTTC,CASSQEWTSGRPRWETQYF
TRBD2,TRBJ2-1,TRBV11-3,-,TGTGCCAGCAGCCTTGGCGGGAGAATTTACAATGAGCAGTTCTTC,CASSLGGRIYNEQFF
-,TRBJ1-1,TRBV30,-,TGTGCCTGTAGATGGCCGAACACTGAAGCTTTCTTT,CACRWPNTEAFF